This TCR beta chain was sequenced during a study of Ad26.COV2.S vaccination and SARS-CoV-2 variants. The treatment was: about 20 received Ad26.COV2.S at low or high dose, single or two shots; several received placebo; per-sample allocation not given. Sampling took place 63 days after the first vaccine or placebo injection. The method was immunoSEQ multiplex PCR; TCRdb's version includes in-frame clones alone and lacks a portion of them. The repertoire holds hundreds of thousands of clones, with 80% to 95% as singletons. This clonotype originated in a person aged 18-60 years who received the Ad26.COV2.S COVID-19 vaccine or a placebo. Source: peripheral blood, taken in a trial of Ad26.COV2.S vaccine versus placebo.

The CDR3: CASSPTGDYGYTF. The CDR3 nucleotides are TGTGCCAGCAGTCCGACAGGAGACTATGGCTACACCTTC. The rearrangement joins TRBV27 to TRBJ1-2, with D perhaps matching TRBD1 (6 bases). Germline values: CDR1 MNHEY, CDR2 SMNVEV (reference sequence). V was shortened by 5 bases and J by 3 bases, with 10 bases between the two germline ends. CDR3 size: 13 residues.